Below are 8 T cell receptor beta chains sequenced from a single sample in a study of CD8+ T cells in alopecia areata. Treatment: oral pan-JAK inhibitor, 5-10 mg twice daily. The sequencing template was cDNA reverse transcribed from extracted RNA. Repertoires were generated with immunoSEQ multiplex PCR, while TCRdb's copy carries only in-frame clones and drops some. The data show 80,000 or so clones, around 60% seen once. Source: CD8+ T cells sorted from blood, taken at week 24, from a patient treated with tofacitinib. Receptors were obtained from a human donor with alopecia areata.

This clone was seen only a few times. The J gene is TRBJ2-7, the V gene TRBV4-1; maybe TRBD1 (5 bases). Germline V gives CDR1 MGHRA, CDR2 YSYEKL. V was pared by 0 bases and J by 5 bases, with 14 bases between. This CDR3 comprises 15 residues. The CDR3 DNA reads TGCGCCAGCAGCCAAGAAAGAGTCAGGGCCGACGAGCAGTACTTC. It specifies CASSQERVRADEQYF.

The V call is TRBV19, the J call TRBJ2-1; D not certain. The CDR3 runs to 12 residues. The germline gives CDR1 LNHDA, CDR2 SQIVND (reference sequence). The V end lost 3 bases, the J end lost 6 bases, and 6 bases lay between the germline ends. This CDR3 is CASSIVGNEQFF. DNA for the CDR3: TGTGCCAGTAGTATTGTGGGCAATGAGCAGTTCTTC.

This CDR3 is CASSLVGENEQFF. DNA of the CDR3: TGTGCCAGCAGCTTGGTCGGGGAGAATGAGCAGTTCTTC. The chain couples TRBV5-6 to TRBJ2-1; possibly TRBD2 for D (5 bases). V was clipped by 0 bases and J by 7 bases, with 8 bases between them. This CDR3 has 13 amino acids. Germline V gives CDR1 SGHDT, CDR2 YYEEEE.

The rearrangement joins TRBV4-2 to TRBJ2-7, with 11 positions matching TRBD2. Germline V gene data show CDR1 as LGHNA and CDR2 as YNFKEQ. The CDR3 totals 15 residues. Unmatched junction bases numbered 2, after V lost 0 bases and J lost 4 bases. CDR3 amino acids: CASSQDRTSGYEQYF. The CDR3 coding sequence is TGTGCCAGCAGCCAAGATAGGACTAGCGGGTACGAGCAGTACTTC.

This clone was counted between two and nine times. V usage is TRBV7-2 and J usage is TRBJ2-4; D possibly corresponds to TRBD2 (6 bases). Trimming stripped 6 bases from V and 0 bases from J, with 9 bases between. Germline V gene sequence: CDR1 SGHTA, CDR2 FQGNSA. There are 14 residues in the CDR3. CDR3 sequence (DNA): TGTGCCAGCAGAGAGACTAGAGCCAAAAACATTCAGTACTTC. It specifies CASRETRAKNIQYF.

V usage is TRBV2 and J usage is TRBJ2-1, with 11 bases identical to TRBD1. The V gene end was trimmed by 7 bases and the J gene end by 3 bases; junction bases not matched to a gene: 2. This CDR3 has 14 amino acids. From germline, CDR1 is SNHLY and CDR2 FYNNEI. CDR3 amino acids: CASIGTGGYNEQFF. The CDR3 DNA reads TGTGCCAGCATCGGGACAGGGGGCTACAATGAGCAGTTCTTC.

This clone was observed once. The gene calls are TRBV6-5 and TRBJ2-2; D perhaps matches TRBD1 (5 bases). Germline CDR1 reads MNHEY; CDR2 reads SVGAGI. CDR3 length equals 14 residues. V was cut by 2 bases and J by 7 bases, with 11 bases left in between. CDR3 sequence: CASSYPRADGELFF. The CDR3 nucleotides are TGTGCCAGCAGTTACCCCAGGGCAGACGGGGAGCTGTTTTTT.

In this sample, this clone turned up a few times. Other DNA sequences in the sample encode the same CDR3. The CDR3 here is CSVTGGSSYEQYF. In DNA form, the CDR3 reads TGCAGCGTAACAGGGGGCTCCTCCTACGAGCAGTACTTC. This chain links TRBV29-1 with TRBJ2-7, with 9 bases aligning to TRBD1. After removal of 6 bases from V and 0 bases from J, the junction contained 3 bases not matched to a gene. This CDR3 is 13 amino acids long. Germline loops: CDR1 SQVTM, CDR2 ANQGSEA.